These 31 T cell receptor beta chains share one sample of origin, sequenced in a study of blood T cell repertoires in COVID-19. This table comes from immunoSEQ multiplex PCR, and its TCRdb copy is limited to in-frame clones, with some not included. The sample yields around 230,000 clones, roughly 82% seen once. The specimen was peripheral blood. The receptors stem from a man aged 35 to 55 who had recovered from COVID-19.

By sample share, this clone is medium-sized (0.01 to 0.1%). This chain links TRBV6-1 with TRBJ1-2; 7 bases map to TRBD1. CDR1 MNHNS and CDR2 SASEGT come from the germline V gene. The CDR3 contains 15 residues. V gave up 1 base and J gave up 1 base; unmatched junction bases: 3. CDR3 sequence reads: CASSEGPGGNYGYTF. The DNA of the CDR3 is TGTGCCAGCAGTGAAGGGCCAGGGGGTAACTATGGCTACACCTTC.

V usage is TRBV3-1 (or the pseudogene TRBV3-2) and J usage is TRBJ1-4; 9 bases agree with TRBD1. The germline CDR1 and CDR2 sequences are LGHDT and YNNKEL (reference sequence). The length of the CDR3 is 17 residues. The V segment lost 5 bases and the J segment 5 bases; nucleotides outside the gene matches: 12. In DNA, the CDR3 is TGTGCCAGCAGCGCCGGGACAGGGAGGGCGCAAAATGAAAAACTGTTTTTT. Translated, it gives CASSAGTGRAQNEKLFF.

This chain uses TRBV2 with TRBJ2-5; 10 nucleotides line up with TRBD1. The CDR3 is 14 amino acids. Trimming took 10 bases from V and 5 from J; bases not matched to a gene: 10. CDR1 is SNHLY and CDR2 is FYNNEI in the germline V gene. In nucleotides, the CDR3 is TGTGCCACCAAGATGACAGGGGGCGGGGAGACCCAGTACTTC. Its translation is CATKMTGGGETQYF.

V is TRBV7-2 and J is TRBJ2-3; 8 bases line up with TRBD2. The CDR3 has 14 amino acids. The junction had 4 bases not matched to a gene; V was cut back by 6 bases and J by 2 bases. In germline, CDR1 is SGHTA, CDR2 FQGNSA. The CDR3, as DNA: TGTGCCAGCAGGGCGGGGGGTCCCACAGATACGCAGTATTTT. Its translation: CASRAGGPTDTQYF.

This clone was seen once. The chain uses TRBV11-3 and TRBJ1-2; possibly TRBD1 for D (5 bases). Germline-derived CDR1 and CDR2 are SGHNT and YENEEA. V was trimmed by 4 bases and J by 7 bases, leaving 19 bases between them. The CDR3 consists of 15 residues. In DNA, the CDR3 is TGTGCCAGCAGCTCCTACACTTCGGGGGGAGGTGGCTACACCTTC. Translation gives CASSSYTSGGGGYTF.

V and J are TRBV11-2 and TRBJ2-2; 10 nucleotides agree with TRBD2. V was clipped by 4 bases and J by 6 bases; unmatched bases: 8. This CDR3 region has 16 residues. Germline CDR1 reads SGHAT; CDR2 reads FQNNGV. CDR3 DNA: TGTGCCAGCAGCTCTAGCCGGACTAGCGGTTCCGGGGAGCTGTTTTTT. It specifies CASSSSRTSGSGELFF.

The chain carries TRBV5-1 and TRBJ1-1; unclear D gene. CDR1 is SGHRS, CDR2 YFSETQ, per germline. CDR3 size: 14 residues. V shed 1 base and J shed 5 bases, with 12 bases lying between them. CDR3 coding DNA: TGCGCCAGCAGCTTGAAAAGGTTGGAGACTGAAGCTTTCTTT. As protein: CASSLKRLETEAFF. The full variable domain, in which reference TRBV5-1 and TRBJ1-1 provide the parts outside the CDR3, is KAGVTQTPRYLIKTRGQQVTLSCSPISGHRSVSWYQQTPGQGLQFLFEYFSETQRNKGNFPGRFSGRQFSNSRSEMNVSTLELGDSALYLCASSLKRLETEAFFGQGTRLTVV.

The V gene is TRBV10-3, the J gene TRBJ2-3; 9 nucleotides match TRBD2. The CDR3 spans 16 residues. Germline CDR1 ENHRY, CDR2 SYGVKD. V lost 7 bases to trimming and J lost 2 bases; unmatched junction nucleotides: 10. The CDR3 loop is CAIMGGRERNTDTQYF. Written as DNA, the CDR3 is TGTGCCATCATGGGCGGGAGGGAGAGGAACACAGATACGCAGTATTTT.

This CDR3 reads CASSPTPGQGNEQFF. The CDR3 DNA sequence: TGCGCCAGCAGCCCAACGCCGGGACAGGGTAATGAGCAGTTCTTC. The chain links TRBV5-1 to TRBJ2-1; 9 bases agree with TRBD1. CDR1 is SGHRS and CDR2 is YFSETQ in the germline V gene. The CDR3 runs to 15 residues. V shed 4 bases, J shed 7 bases, and the junction held 9 bases outside the gene matches.

The chain joins TRBV7-8 to TRBJ1-6, with 7 bases lining up with TRBD1. This CDR3 contains 14 residues. From germline, CDR1 is SGHVS and CDR2 FQNEAQ. The V segment lost 6 bases and the J segment 6 bases; nucleotides outside the gene matches: 5. Here the CDR3 reads CASRPGQFNSPLHF. CDR3 DNA sequence: TGTGCCAGCAGGCCGGGACAGTTTAATTCACCCCTCCACTTT.

This rearrangement joins TRBV2 to TRBJ1-1; possibly TRBD1 for D (6 bases). CDR1 is SNHLY, CDR2 FYNNEI, per germline. This CDR3 has 15 residues. Trimming removed 3 bases at V and 3 bases at J, with 14 bases between. The CDR3 DNA is TGTGCCAGCAGTGAGGGGGGGGGCATGGACACTGAAGCTTTCTTT. It specifies CASSEGGGMDTEAFF.

V gene TRBV6-2 or TRBV6-3 combines with J gene TRBJ2-7, with 11 positions matching TRBD1. Germline lookup yields CDR1 MNHEY and CDR2 SVGEGT. This CDR3 spans 17 amino acids. The V gene end was trimmed by 4 bases and the J gene end by 4 bases; junction bases not matched to a gene: 12. CDR3 loop: CASSSTSPGTGGYEQYF. The DNA for the CDR3 is TGTGCCAGCAGTTCTACGTCACCCGGGACAGGGGGATACGAGCAGTACTTC.

The V gene is TRBV5-1, the J gene TRBJ2-5, with D perhaps TRBD1 (6 bases). V dropped 2 bases and J dropped 2 bases, with 10 bases sitting between them. Germline V gene data show CDR1 as SGHRS and CDR2 as YFSETQ. The length of the CDR3 is 14 residues. The CDR3 region is CASSFSGDQETQYF. The CDR3 region has the DNA TGCGCCAGCAGCTTTTCAGGGGATCAAGAGACCCAGTACTTC.

CDR3 amino acids: CASSTRGGQYEQYF. The CDR3 DNA is TGTGCCAGCAGCACTCGGGGGGGCCAGTACGAGCAGTACTTC. The J gene is TRBJ2-7, the V gene TRBV6-5; TRBD2 matches 8 bases. V shed 6 bases, J shed 4 bases, and the junction held 8 bases outside the gene matches. This CDR3 spans 14 amino acids. Germline V gene data show CDR1 as MNHEY and CDR2 as SVGAGI.

The rearrangement links TRBV4-3 to TRBJ2-3; D not resolved. Per the germline V gene, CDR1 is LGHNA and CDR2 is YSLEER. The CDR3 consists of 15 residues. V lost 0 bases, J lost 6 bases, and 13 bases lay in between. The DNA for the CDR3 is TGCGCCAGCAGCCAAGATCACGTTGGAGAGGATACGCAGTATTTT. This codes for CASSQDHVGEDTQYF.

This chain joins TRBV7-6 and TRBJ2-1; TRBD2 agrees at 8 bases. With V trimmed by 4 bases and J by 1 base, 9 bases remained unmatched. The CDR3 has 17 amino acids. The germline gives CDR1 SGHVS, CDR2 FNYEAQ. In nucleotides, the CDR3 is TGTGCCAGCAGCTCGGGCGTCGGGGGGGCATCCTACAATGAGCAGTTCTTC. Its translation: CASSSGVGGASYNEQFF.

This chain uses TRBV6-6 with TRBJ2-3, with a weak D call TRBD2 (6 bases). V lost 4 bases, J lost 4 bases, and 15 bases lay in between. This CDR3 has 15 residues. Germline V gene lookup returns CDR1 MNHNY and CDR2 SVGAGI (reference sequence). CDR3 nucleotide sequence: TGTGCCAGCAGTTTTGATTTACCGGGGGCAGATACGCAGTATTTT. Translating gives CASSFDLPGADTQYF.

V is TRBV29-1 and J is TRBJ2-1; 7 positions agree with TRBD2. This CDR3 region has 12 residues. V shed 7 bases, J shed 5 bases, and the junction held 5 bases outside the gene matches. Per germline, CDR1 SQVTM and CDR2 ANQGSEA. CDR3 nucleotide sequence: TGCAGCGGCCAGCGGGGACACAATGAGCAGTTCTTC. As protein: CSGQRGHNEQFF.

This chain joins TRBV27 and TRBJ2-7, with 12 bases matching TRBD1. This CDR3 spans 14 amino acids. J lost 6 bases, V lost 8 bases, and 8 bases had no gene match. Germline CDR1 is MNHEY and CDR2 is SMNVEV (reference sequence). CDR3 nucleotides: TGTGCCAGCCGTAGTTGGGACAGGGGGCTCGAGCAGTACTTC. It is translated as CASRSWDRGLEQYF.

This sequence joins TRBV5-1 and TRBJ1-1, with D maybe TRBD1 (5 bases). Germline V lookup: CDR1 SGHRS, CDR2 YFSETQ. The CDR3 covers 13 residues. Trimming took off 4 bases at V and 5 bases at J, with 12 bases between the two ends. The CDR3 nucleotides are TGCGCCAGCAGCGCCGTCCGGGGGACTGAAGCTTTCTTT. Translation gives CASSAVRGTEAFF. The variable domain in full, completed from reference TRBV5-1 and TRBJ1-1, reads KAGVTQTPRYLIKTRGQQVTLSCSPISGHRSVSWYQQTPGQGLQFLFEYFSETQRNKGNFPGRFSGRQFSNSRSEMNVSTLELGDSALYLCASSAVRGTEAFFGQGTRLTVV.

The CDR3 protein is CASTKVSSGNTIYF. CDR3 nucleotide sequence: TGTGCCAGCACCAAAGTGAGCTCTGGAAACACCATATATTTT. This chain uses TRBV6-5 with TRBJ1-3, with unresolved D. This CDR3 spans 14 amino acids. Germline CDR1 is MNHEY and CDR2 is SVGAGI. Trimming removed 7 bases at V and 0 bases at J, with 10 bases between.

This clone turned up a few times. This chain links TRBV19 with TRBJ1-3, with unresolved D. The V gene's germline CDR1 is LNHDA and CDR2 SQIVND (reference sequence). This CDR3 contains 13 residues. Trimming pared 9 bases from V and 8 bases from J, leaving 17 bases between. CDR3 sequence (DNA): TGTGCCAGGCCTGGTGCCAGGCGAGACACCATATATTTT. This codes for CARPGARRDTIYF.

The chain joins TRBV7-2 to TRBJ1-2; D gene unclear. The germline V gene encodes CDR1 SGHTA and CDR2 FQGNSA. V was cut by 5 bases and J by 7 bases, with 17 bases left in between. The CDR3 runs 14 residues. CDR3 bases: TGTGCCAGCAGCGCGCGGACCTGGGAGGGTGGCTACACCTTC. Translated, it gives CASSARTWEGGYTF.

This clone was seen just once. This chain uses TRBV29-1 with TRBJ1-2, with 11 bases fitting TRBD1. CDR1 and CDR2 (germline): SQVTM, ANQGSEA. J lost 7 bases, V lost 7 bases, and 8 bases had no gene match. The CDR3 runs 13 residues. This CDR3 is CSAMGQGGFGYTF. As DNA, the CDR3 is TGCAGCGCAATGGGACAGGGGGGCTTTGGCTACACCTTC.

This clone was recorded once. This sequence joins TRBV5-1 and TRBJ2-3; weak D call: TRBD2 (5 bases). Germline CDR1 is SGHRS and CDR2 is YFSETQ. The CDR3 runs to 15 residues. Trimming stripped 0 bases from V and 0 bases from J, with 8 bases between. The CDR3 sequence is CASSLVRVSTDTQYF. The CDR3 DNA sequence: TGCGCCAGCAGCTTGGTGAGGGTTAGCACAGATACGCAGTATTTT.

The chain couples TRBV4-3 to TRBJ1-2; D gene unclear. This CDR3 contains 13 residues. V shed 1 base and J shed 7 bases, with 10 bases lying between them. In germline, CDR1 is LGHNA, CDR2 YSLEER. The CDR3 here is CASSQGRLSGYTF. The CDR3 nucleotides read TGCGCCAGCAGCCAAGGGAGGTTGAGTGGCTACACCTTC.

The chain joins TRBV25-1 to TRBJ1-1; D is perhaps TRBD1 (5 bases). V was cut by 6 bases and J by 5 bases, with 13 bases left in between. The CDR3 has 13 residues. The germline V gene has CDR1 MGHDK and CDR2 SYGVNS. CDR3 protein: CASRATVWTEAFF. The CDR3 bases are TGTGCCAGCAGGGCGACAGTTTGGACTGAAGCTTTCTTT.

The chain links TRBV27 to TRBJ1-5, with no clear D. V dropped 0 bases and J dropped 0 bases, with 6 bases sitting between them. The CDR3 is 15 amino acids. The V gene's germline CDR1 is MNHEY and CDR2 SMNVEV (reference sequence). CDR3 protein: CASSLSSFSNQPQHF. The DNA of the CDR3 is TGTGCCAGCAGTTTATCGAGCTTTAGCAATCAGCCCCAGCATTTT.

This clone was found once. The V call is TRBV5-1, the J call TRBJ2-7; the match to TRBD1 covers 7 bases. This CDR3 comprises 15 residues. Germline CDR1 reads SGHRS; CDR2 reads YFSETQ. Trimming at V came to 1 base and at J to 6 bases, leaving 10 bases not matched to a gene. This CDR3 is CASSLRTGGPGEQYF. In DNA form, the CDR3 reads TGCGCCAGCAGCTTGAGGACAGGAGGACCAGGCGAGCAGTACTTC.

J is TRBJ2-7 and V is TRBV30; 11 bases fit TRBD2. J was trimmed by 0 bases and V by 4 bases; bases with no gene match: 2. This CDR3 comprises 14 residues. CDR1 GTSNPN and CDR2 SVGIG come from the germline V gene (reference sequence). This CDR3 reads CAWKTSGASYEQYF. The CDR3 DNA sequence: TGTGCCTGGAAGACTAGCGGGGCCTCCTACGAGCAGTACTTC.

The chain joins TRBV7-9 to TRBJ2-1; 15 bases align to TRBD2. Losses at the gene ends were 5 bases for V and 9 bases for J; bases not matched to a gene: 11. Germline V lookup: CDR1 SEHNR, CDR2 FQNEAQ (reference sequence). CDR3 length: 17 residues. As DNA, the CDR3 is TGTGCCAGCAGCCTAAGGACTAGCGGGAGGGCCGGTGGTGAGCAGTTCTTC. Translating it yields CASSLRTSGRAGGEQFF. The variable domain in full, completed from reference TRBV7-9 and TRBJ2-1, reads DTGVSQNPRHKITKRGQNVTFRCDPISEHNRLYWYRQTLGQGPEFLTYFQNEAQLEKSRLLSDRFSAERPKGSFSTLEIQRTEQGDSAMYLCASSLRTSGRAGGEQFFGPGTRLTVL.